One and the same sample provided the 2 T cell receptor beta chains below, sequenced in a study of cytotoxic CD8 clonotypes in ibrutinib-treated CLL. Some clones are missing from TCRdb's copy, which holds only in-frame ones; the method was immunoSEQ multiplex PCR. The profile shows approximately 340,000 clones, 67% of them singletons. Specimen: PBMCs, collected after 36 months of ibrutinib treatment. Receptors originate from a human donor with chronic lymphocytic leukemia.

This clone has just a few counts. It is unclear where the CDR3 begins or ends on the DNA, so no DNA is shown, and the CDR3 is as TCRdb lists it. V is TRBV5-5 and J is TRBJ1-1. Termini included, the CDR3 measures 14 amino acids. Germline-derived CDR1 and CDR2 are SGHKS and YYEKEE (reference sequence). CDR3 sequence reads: CASSLFGAGTEAFF.

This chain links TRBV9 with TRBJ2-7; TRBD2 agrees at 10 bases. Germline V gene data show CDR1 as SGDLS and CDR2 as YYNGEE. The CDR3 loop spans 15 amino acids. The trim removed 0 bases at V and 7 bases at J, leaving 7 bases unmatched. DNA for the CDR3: TGTGCCAGCAGCGTAGGGTCCCGACTAGCGGGTGAGCAGTACTTC. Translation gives CASSVGSRLAGEQYF.